This entry features one T cell receptor (beta chain) sequence. This entry is derived from a study of blood T cell repertoires in COVID-19. The wider study: T cells, B-cell-depleted T cells, or PBMCs supplied cDNA or gDNA.

The CDR3 contains 11 residues. CDR1 KGHDR and CDR2 SFDVKD come from the germline V gene. The V gene end was trimmed by 10 bases and the J gene end by 6 bases; junction bases not matched to a gene: 4. In the source study's methods: Amplified reference gene primers provided the basis for estimating nucleated cell counts. Data came from immunoSEQ multiplex PCR; TCRdb stores just in-frame clones and leaves some out. That table furnishes V, J and clone size, whereas the DNA furnished D and trimming. Among about 120,000 clones listed, roughly 90% were seen once. The V gene is TRBV24-1, the J gene TRBJ2-7; 8 nucleotides align to TRBD1. Sequenced: peripheral blood. This receptor was taken from a human donor in a cohort sampled during active COVID-19. The CDR3 reads CATGTGREQYF. DNA for the CDR3: TGTGCCACAGGGACAGGTCGCGAGCAGTACTTC.